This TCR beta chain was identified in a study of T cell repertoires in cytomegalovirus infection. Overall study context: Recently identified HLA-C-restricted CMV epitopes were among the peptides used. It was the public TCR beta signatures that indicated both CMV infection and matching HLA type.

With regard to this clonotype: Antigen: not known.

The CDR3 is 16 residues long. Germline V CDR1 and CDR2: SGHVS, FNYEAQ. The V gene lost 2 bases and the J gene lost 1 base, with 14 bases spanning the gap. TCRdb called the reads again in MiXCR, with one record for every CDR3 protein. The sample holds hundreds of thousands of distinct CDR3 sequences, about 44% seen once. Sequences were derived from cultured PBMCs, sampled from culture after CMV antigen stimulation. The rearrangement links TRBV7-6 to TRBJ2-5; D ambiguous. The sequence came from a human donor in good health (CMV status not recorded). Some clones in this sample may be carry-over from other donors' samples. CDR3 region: CASSLRLDAAQETQYF. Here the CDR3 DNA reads TGTGCCAGCAGCTTACGGCTCGACGCGGCCCAAGAGACCCAGTACTTC.